This T cell receptor (beta chain) was retrieved from a study of blood T cell repertoires in COVID-19. Study at large: Nucleic acid was either cDNA or gDNA, and it came from T cells, B-cell-depleted T cells, or PBMCs.

The germline CDR1 and CDR2 sequences are LNHDA and SQIVND (reference sequence). After removal of 7 bases from V and 7 bases from J, the junction contained 5 bases not matched to a gene. The CDR3 contains 13 residues. The table came from immunoSEQ multiplex PCR; TCRdb's copy has only in-frame clones and leaves some out. The data hold around 270,000 clones, with about 89% observed a single time. Material: peripheral blood. The sequence derives from a man aged 30 to 45 with acute or convalescent COVID-19. The chain employs TRBV19 and TRBJ1-5; 9 bases fit TRBD1. As DNA, the CDR3 is TGTGCCAGTAAAGACAGGGGGAGGCAGCCCCAGCATTTT. This codes for CASKDRGRQPQHF.